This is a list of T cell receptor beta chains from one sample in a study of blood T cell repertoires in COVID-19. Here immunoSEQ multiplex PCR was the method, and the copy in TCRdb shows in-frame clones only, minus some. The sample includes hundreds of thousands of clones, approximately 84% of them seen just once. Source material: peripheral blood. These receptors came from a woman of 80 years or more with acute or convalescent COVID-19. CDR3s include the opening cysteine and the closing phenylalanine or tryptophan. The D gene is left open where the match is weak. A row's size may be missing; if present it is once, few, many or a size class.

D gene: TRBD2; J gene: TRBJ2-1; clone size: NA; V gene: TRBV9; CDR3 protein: CASSVFLAGVTGNEQFF; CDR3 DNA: TGTGCCAGCAGCGTTTTTCTAGCGGGAGTAACAGGCAATGAGCAGTTCTTC
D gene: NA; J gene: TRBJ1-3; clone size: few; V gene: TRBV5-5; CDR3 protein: CASSLDSYSGNTIYF; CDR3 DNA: TGTGCCAGCAGCTTAGACAGCTACTCTGGAAACACCATATATTTT
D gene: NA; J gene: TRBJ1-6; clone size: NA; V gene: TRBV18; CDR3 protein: CASSPRESNSPLHF; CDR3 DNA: TGTGCCAGCTCACCGCGGGAGTCGAATTCACCCCTCCACTTT
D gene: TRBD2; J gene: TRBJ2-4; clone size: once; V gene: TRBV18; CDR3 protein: CASSFGGTEIQYF; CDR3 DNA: TGTGCCAGCTCATTCGGGGGGACGGAGATTCAGTACTTC
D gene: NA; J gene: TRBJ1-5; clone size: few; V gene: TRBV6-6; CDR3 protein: CASSRTDSNQPQHF; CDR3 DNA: TGTGCCAGCAGTCGGACAGATAGCAATCAGCCCCAGCATTTT
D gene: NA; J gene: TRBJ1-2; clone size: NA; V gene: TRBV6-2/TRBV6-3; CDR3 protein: CASSVQGYGYTF; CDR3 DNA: TGTGCCAGCAGTGTGCAGGGATATGGCTACACCTTC
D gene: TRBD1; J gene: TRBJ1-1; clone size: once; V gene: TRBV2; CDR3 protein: CASRDIDRVVVEAFF; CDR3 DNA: TGTGCCAGCAGAGACATTGACAGGGTCGTTGTAGAAGCTTTCTTT
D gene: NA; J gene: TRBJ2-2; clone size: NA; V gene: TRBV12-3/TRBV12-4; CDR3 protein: CASRESLELFF; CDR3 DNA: TGTGCCAGCAGGGAGTCATTGGAGCTGTTTTTT
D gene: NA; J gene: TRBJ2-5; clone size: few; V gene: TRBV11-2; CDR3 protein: CASSSKPQGYQETQYF; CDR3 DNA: TGTGCCAGCAGCTCTAAGCCTCAGGGGTACCAAGAGACCCAGTACTTC
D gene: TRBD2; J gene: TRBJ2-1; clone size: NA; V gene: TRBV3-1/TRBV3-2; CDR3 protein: CASSHDGGDNEQFF; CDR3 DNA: TGTGCCAGCAGCCATGACGGGGGGGACAATGAGCAGTTCTTC
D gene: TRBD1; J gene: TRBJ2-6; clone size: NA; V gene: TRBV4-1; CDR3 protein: CASSLAGTGSSGANVLTF; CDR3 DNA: TGCGCCAGCAGCCTCGCCGGGACAGGGAGCTCTGGGGCCAACGTCCTGACTTTC
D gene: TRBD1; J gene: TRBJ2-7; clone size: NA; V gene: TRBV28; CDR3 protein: CASTPRQGARHEQYF; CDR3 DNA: TGTGCCAGCACCCCAAGACAGGGGGCTCGCCACGAGCAGTACTTC
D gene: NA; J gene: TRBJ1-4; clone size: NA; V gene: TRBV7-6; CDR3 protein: CASSLGGRWGEKLFF; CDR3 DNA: TGTGCCAGCAGCTTAGGGGGCAGGTGGGGTGAAAAACTGTTTTTT
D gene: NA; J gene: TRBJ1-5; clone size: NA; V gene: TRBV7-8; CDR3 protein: CASSSGIGQPQHF; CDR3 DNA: TGTGCCAGCAGCTCGGGAATTGGTCAGCCCCAGCATTTT
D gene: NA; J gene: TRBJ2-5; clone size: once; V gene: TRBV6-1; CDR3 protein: CASSDRALRETQYF; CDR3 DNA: TGTGCCAGCAGTGACAGGGCCCTGAGGGAGACCCAGTACTTC
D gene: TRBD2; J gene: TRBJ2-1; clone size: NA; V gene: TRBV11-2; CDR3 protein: CASSLALAGHNEQFF; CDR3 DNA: TGTGCCAGCAGCTTAGCACTAGCGGGGCACAATGAGCAGTTCTTC
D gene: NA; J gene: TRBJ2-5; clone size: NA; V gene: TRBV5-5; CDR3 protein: CASSFSSETQYF; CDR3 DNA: TGTGCCAGCAGCTTCTCTTCTGAGACCCAGTACTTC
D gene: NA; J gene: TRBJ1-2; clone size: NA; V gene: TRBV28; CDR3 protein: CASSSSGKGYGYTF; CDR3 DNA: TGTGCCAGCAGTTCCTCGGGGAAGGGATATGGCTACACCTTC
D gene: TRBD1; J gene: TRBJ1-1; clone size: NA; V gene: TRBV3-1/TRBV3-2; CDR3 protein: CASIGTGGEGAFF; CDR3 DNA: TGTGCCAGCATCGGGACAGGGGGGGAGGGAGCTTTCTTT
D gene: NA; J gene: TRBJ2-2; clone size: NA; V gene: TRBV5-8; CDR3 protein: CASSFFRPPSGELFF; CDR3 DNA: TGTGCCAGCAGCTTTTTCCGTCCCCCCTCGGGGGAGCTGTTTTTT
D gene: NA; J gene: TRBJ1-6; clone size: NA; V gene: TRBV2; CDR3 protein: CASSEALGSPLHF; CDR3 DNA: TGTGCCAGCAGTGAAGCGCTGGGCTCACCCCTCCACTTT
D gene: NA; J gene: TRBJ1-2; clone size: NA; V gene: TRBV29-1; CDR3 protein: CSVVTVSDGYTF; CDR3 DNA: TGCAGCGTAGTGACAGTTTCGGATGGCTACACCTTC
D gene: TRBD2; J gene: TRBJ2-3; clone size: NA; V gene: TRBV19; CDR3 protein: CASSIVAGLAGAKDTQYF; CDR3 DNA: TGTGCCAGTAGTATAGTAGCGGGACTAGCGGGAGCTAAAGATACGCAGTATTTT
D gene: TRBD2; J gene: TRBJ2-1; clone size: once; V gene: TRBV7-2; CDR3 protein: CASSTPTKGREEWYEQFF; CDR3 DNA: TGTGCCAGCAGCACACCCACCAAGGGGCGGGAGGAATGGTATGAGCAGTTCTTC
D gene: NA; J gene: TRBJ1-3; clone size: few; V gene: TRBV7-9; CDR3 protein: CASSLYEGNTIYF; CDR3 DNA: TGTGCCAGCAGCTTGTACGAGGGAAACACCATATATTTT
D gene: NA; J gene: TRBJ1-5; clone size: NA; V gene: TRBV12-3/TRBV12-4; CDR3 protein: CASSGQYNQPQHF; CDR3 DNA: TGTGCCAGCAGCGGACAGTACAATCAGCCCCAGCATTTT
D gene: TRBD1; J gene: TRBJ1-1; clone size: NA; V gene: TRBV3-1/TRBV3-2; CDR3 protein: CASSQYRDSPFF; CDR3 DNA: TGTGCCAGCAGCCAATACCGGGACAGCCCATTCTTT
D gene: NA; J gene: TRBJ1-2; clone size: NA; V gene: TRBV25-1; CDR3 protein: CASSVEGAGGYTF; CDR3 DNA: TGTGCCAGCAGCGTCGAAGGGGCGGGAGGCTACACCTTC
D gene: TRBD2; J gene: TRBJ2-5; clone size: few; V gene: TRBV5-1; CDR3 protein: CASSLVSGGPQETQYF; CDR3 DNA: TGCGCCAGCAGCTTGGTTAGCGGGGGGCCGCAAGAGACCCAGTACTTC
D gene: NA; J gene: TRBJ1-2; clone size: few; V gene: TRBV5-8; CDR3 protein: CASSTKDSYGYTF; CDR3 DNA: TGTGCCAGCAGCACCAAGGACAGCTATGGCTACACCTTC
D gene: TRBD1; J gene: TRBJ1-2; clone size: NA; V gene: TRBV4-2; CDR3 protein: CASSQSGQGANYGYTF; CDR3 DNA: TGTGCCAGCAGCCAATCGGGACAGGGTGCTAACTATGGCTACACCTTC
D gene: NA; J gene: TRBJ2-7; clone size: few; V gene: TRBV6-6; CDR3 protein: CASRSFQGTYEQYF; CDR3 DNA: TGTGCCAGCAGATCCTTCCAGGGTACCTACGAGCAGTACTTC
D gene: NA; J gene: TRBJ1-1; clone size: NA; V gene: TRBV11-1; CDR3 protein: CASSFTVNTEAFF; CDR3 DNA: TGTGCCAGCAGCTTTACAGTTAACACTGAAGCTTTCTTT
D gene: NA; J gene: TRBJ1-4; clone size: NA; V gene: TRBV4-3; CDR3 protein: CASSQGGGTTNEKLFF; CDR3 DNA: TGCGCCAGCAGCCAAGGGGGGGGAACAACTAATGAAAAACTGTTTTTT
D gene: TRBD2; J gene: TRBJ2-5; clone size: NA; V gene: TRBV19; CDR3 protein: CASSIGGRETQYF; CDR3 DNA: TGTGCCAGTAGTATTGGCGGGAGAGAGACCCAGTACTTC
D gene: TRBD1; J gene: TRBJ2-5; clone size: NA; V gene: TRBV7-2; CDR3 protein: CASSTGQGQETQYF; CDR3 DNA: TGTGCCAGCAGCACGGGACAGGGACAAGAGACCCAGTACTTC
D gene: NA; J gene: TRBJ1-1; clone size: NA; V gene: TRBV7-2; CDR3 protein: CASSSYRASMNTEAFF; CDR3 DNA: TGTGCCAGCAGCTCCTACAGGGCGTCCATGAACACTGAAGCTTTCTTT
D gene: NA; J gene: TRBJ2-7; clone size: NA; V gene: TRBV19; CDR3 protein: CASSLPGYEQYF; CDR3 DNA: TGTGCCAGTAGCCTCCCGGGCTACGAGCAGTACTTC
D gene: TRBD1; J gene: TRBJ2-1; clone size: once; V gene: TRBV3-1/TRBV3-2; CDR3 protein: CASSPGTGLYNEQFF; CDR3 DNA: TGTGCCAGCAGCCCAGGGACAGGGCTTTACAATGAGCAGTTCTTC
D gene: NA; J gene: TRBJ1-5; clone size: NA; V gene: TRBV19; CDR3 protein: CASTPWAGFSSGNQPQHF; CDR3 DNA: TGTGCCAGTACGCCGTGGGCAGGGTTTTCTAGCGGCAATCAGCCCCAGCATTTT
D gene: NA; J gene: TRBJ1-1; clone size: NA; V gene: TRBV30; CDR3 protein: CAWSILVNTEAFF; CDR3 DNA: TGTGCCTGGAGTATACTGGTGAACACTGAAGCTTTCTTT
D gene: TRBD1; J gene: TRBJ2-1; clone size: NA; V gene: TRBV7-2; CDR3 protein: CASSPDRVGNEQFF; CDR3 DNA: TGTGCCAGCAGCCCGGACAGGGTGGGCAATGAGCAGTTCTTC
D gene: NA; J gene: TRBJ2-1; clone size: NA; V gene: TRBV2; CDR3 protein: CASSVMERQILHNEQFF; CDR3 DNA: TGTGCCAGCAGTGTAATGGAGCGACAGATCCTACACAATGAGCAGTTCTTC
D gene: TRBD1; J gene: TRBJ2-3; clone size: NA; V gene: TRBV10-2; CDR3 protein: CASSDLRQGSDTQYF; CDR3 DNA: TGCGCCAGCAGTGACCTTCGACAGGGGTCAGATACGCAGTATTTT
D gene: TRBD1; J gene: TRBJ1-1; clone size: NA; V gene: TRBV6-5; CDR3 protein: CASRDNRGTEAFF; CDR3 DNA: TGTGCCAGCAGAGATAACAGGGGTACTGAAGCTTTCTTT
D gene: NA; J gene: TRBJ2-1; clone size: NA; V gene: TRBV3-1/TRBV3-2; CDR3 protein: CASSQGPKAIF; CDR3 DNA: TGTGCCAGCAGCCAGGGCCCAAAGGCGATCTTC
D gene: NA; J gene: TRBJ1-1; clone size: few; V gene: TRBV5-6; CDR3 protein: CASSFPQGEAFF; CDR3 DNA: TGTGCCAGCAGCTTTCCACAGGGAGAAGCTTTCTTT
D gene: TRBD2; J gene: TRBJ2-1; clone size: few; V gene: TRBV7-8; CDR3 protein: CASSSNSGGSYNEQFF; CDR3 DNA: TGTGCCAGCAGCTCAAATAGCGGGGGCTCCTACAATGAGCAGTTCTTC
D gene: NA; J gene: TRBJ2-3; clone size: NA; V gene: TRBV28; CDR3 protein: CASSPPGVRTQYF; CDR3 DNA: TGTGCCAGCAGCCCCCCCGGGGTTCGTACGCAGTATTTT
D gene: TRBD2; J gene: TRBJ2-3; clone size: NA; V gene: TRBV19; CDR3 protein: CASRILAGGNTDTQYF; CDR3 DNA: TGTGCCAGTAGGATACTAGCGGGGGGGAATACAGATACGCAGTATTTT
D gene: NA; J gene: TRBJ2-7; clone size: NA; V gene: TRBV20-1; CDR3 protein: CSASSVRSPTYEQYF; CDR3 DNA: TGCAGTGCTAGTTCGGTGAGGAGCCCGACCTACGAGCAGTACTTC
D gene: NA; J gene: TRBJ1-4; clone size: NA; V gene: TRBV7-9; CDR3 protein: CASSFAQRESEKLFF; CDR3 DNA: TGTGCCAGCAGCTTTGCACAGAGGGAATCAGAAAAACTGTTTTTT
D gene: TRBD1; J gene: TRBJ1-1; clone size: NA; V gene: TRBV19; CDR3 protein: CASSEGQGVTEAFF; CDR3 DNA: TGTGCCAGTAGTGAGGGACAGGGGGTTACTGAAGCTTTCTTT
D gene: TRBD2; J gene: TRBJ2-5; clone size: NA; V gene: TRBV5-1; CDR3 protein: CASSPLGLAGAEETQYF; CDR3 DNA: TGCGCCAGCAGCCCTTTGGGACTAGCGGGAGCGGAAGAGACCCAGTACTTC
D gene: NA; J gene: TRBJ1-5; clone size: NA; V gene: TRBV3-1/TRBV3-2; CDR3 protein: CASSHGRTNQPQHF; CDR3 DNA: TGTGCCAGCAGCCATGGACGGACTAATCAGCCCCAGCATTTT
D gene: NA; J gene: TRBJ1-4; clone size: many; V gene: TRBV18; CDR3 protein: CASSPRSAGPNEKLFF; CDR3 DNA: TGTGCCAGCTCACCACGTTCTGCAGGGCCTAATGAAAAACTGTTTTTT
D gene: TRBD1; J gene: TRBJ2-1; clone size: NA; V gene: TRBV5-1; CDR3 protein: CASSIRTGGSYNEQFF; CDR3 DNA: TGCGCCAGCAGCATCCGGACAGGGGGCTCCTACAATGAGCAGTTCTTC